Sequencing of this T cell receptor (beta chain) was carried out in a study of blood T cell repertoires in COVID-19. This CDR3 has 15 residues. With V trimmed by 4 bases and J by 7 bases, 7 bases remained unmatched. CDR1 and CDR2 from the germline V gene are WSHSY and SAAADI. The table came from immunoSEQ multiplex PCR; TCRdb's copy has only in-frame clones and leaves some out. Of 490,000 or so clones listed, approximately 87% are singletons. The gene calls are TRBV10-2 and TRBJ1-6; 7 bases are shared with TRBD1. The TCR originated in a woman between 40 and 50 years old who had recovered from COVID-19. The sequencing sample was made of PBMCs or T cells enriched from blood (not recorded which). The CDR3 spells CASSAPGQPNSPLHF. CDR3 in DNA: TGCGCCAGCAGTGCCCCGGGACAGCCGAATTCACCCCTCCACTTT.